The text below deals with one T cell receptor (beta chain). Rectal tissue came from one to two pinch biopsies taken at colonoscopy. Only in-frame clones appear in the TCRdb table, and some are missing; sequencing was by immunoSEQ multiplex PCR. In the table there are over 45,000 clones, roughly 79% of which are singletons. The data were obtained in a study of pediatric ulcerative colitis. The V and J ends lost 1 base and 3 bases respectively, with 17 bases between them. The CDR3 has 17 residues. Germline CDR1 reads SGHTA; CDR2 reads FQGNSA. Material: gut tissue. The clonotype originates from a girl aged 5-17 years with moderate ulcerative colitis. V is TRBV7-2 and J is TRBJ2-3; no definite D call. The CDR3 here is CASSLVIAWARTDTQYF. CDR3 nucleotides: TGTGCCAGCAGCTTAGTTATTGCTTGGGCAAGAACAGATACGCAGTATTTT.